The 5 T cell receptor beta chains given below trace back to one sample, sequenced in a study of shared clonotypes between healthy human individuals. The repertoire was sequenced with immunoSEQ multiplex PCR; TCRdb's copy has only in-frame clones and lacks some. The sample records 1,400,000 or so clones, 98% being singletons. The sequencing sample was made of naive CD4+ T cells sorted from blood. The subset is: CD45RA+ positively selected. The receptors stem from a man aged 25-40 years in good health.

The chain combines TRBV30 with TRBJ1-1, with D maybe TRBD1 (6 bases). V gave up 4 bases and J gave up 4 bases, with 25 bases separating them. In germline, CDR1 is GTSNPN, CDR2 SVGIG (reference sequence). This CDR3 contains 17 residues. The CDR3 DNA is TGTGCCTGGACGTCGCTCCAAGACAGGATCGTTGGCACTGAAGCTTTCTTT. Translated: CAWTSLQDRIVGTEAFF. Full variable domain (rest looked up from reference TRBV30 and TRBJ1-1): SQTIHQWPATLVQPVGSPLSLECTVEGTSNPNLYWYRQAAGRGLQLLFYSVGIGQISSEVPQNLSASRPQDRQFILSSKKLLLSDSGFYLCAWTSLQDRIVGTEAFFGQGTRLTVV.

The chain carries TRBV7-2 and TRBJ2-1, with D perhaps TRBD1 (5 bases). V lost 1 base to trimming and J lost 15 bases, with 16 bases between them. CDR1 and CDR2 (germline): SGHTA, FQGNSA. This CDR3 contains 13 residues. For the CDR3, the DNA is TGTGCCAGCAGCTTAGTCCCCACAGGCGATAGGTTCTTC. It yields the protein CASSLVPTGDRFF.

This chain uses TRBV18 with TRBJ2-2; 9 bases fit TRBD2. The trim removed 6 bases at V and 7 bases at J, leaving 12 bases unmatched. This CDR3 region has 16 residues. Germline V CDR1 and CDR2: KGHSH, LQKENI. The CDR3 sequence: CASSLIGTSTGGELFF. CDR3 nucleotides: TGTGCCAGCTCCCTCATTGGGACTAGCACCGGCGGGGAGCTGTTTTTT.

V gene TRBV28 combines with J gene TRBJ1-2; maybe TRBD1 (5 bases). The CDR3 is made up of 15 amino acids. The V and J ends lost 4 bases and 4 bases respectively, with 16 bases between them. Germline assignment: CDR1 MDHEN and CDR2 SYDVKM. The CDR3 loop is CASSSLIDRLYGYTF. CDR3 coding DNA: TGTGCCAGCAGTTCACTAATCGACAGACTCTATGGCTACACCTTC.

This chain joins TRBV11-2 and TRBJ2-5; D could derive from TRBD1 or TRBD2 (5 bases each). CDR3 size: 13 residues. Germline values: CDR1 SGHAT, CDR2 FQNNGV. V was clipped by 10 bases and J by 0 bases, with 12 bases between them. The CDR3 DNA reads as TGTGCCACCTCTCCGGGACACCAAGAGACCCAGTACTTC. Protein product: CATSPGHQETQYF.